The sequence of this T cell receptor (beta chain) was determined in a study of Graves' ophthalmopathy and Graves' hyperthyroidism. RNA transcripts served as template for amplifying TCR beta CDR3 sequences. HTBI primers were used in a first-round RT-PCR, which preceded a second-round multiplex PCR. MiXCR, run by TCRdb on the multiplex PCR reads, gives a single entry per CDR3 protein. This sample carries over a million distinct CDR3 sequences, 35% to 40% of them seen once, and the ten largest clones take approximately 10%. Study-wide results and caveats: Researchers report that a 13-signature model separated ophthalmopathy from stable hyperthyroidism, posting almost 90% sensitivity and 65% to 82% specificity. Blood shared most expanded thyroid clonotypes above 0.001 frequency.

Ages of hyperthyroidism patients ran from 18 to 65, and their diagnoses were new, under 2 months' duration. About this clonotype: Its cognate antigen is unknown.

Sequenced material: peripheral blood or thyroid tissue (not recorded which). This TCR was recovered from an adult man with Graves' hyperthyroidism.

The CDR3 region has the DNA TGTGCCAGCAGGAGGACAGGGGGCGCCTGGGGCAATCAGCCCCAGCATTTT. It is translated as CASRRTGGAWGNQPQHF. This chain connects TRBV19 to TRBJ1-5; 11 nucleotides line up with TRBD1. The CDR3 runs to 17 residues. The germline CDR1 and CDR2 sequences are LNHDA and SQIVND (reference sequence). V lost 9 bases to trimming and J lost 2 bases; unmatched junction nucleotides: 12.